Below are 11 T cell receptor beta chains sequenced from a single sample in a study of metastatic and nonmetastatic thyroid tumors. TCRdb reprocessed the PCR reads using MiXCR. The sample has around 18,000 clones, 34% seen once; the top ten hold about a sixth. No patient had received any treatment before thyroid surgery. The sequencing sample was made of tumor tissue. The source of these receptors is a female donor with papillary thyroid cancer or a benign thyroid nodule (not recorded which). Some clones in this sample may be carry-over from other donors' samples.

This chain connects TRBV11-2 to TRBJ2-3; perhaps D is TRBD1 or TRBD2 (6 bases each). This CDR3 has 16 residues. Germline V gene sequence: CDR1 SGHAT, CDR2 FQNNGV. Trimming stripped 7 bases from V and 0 bases from J, with 17 bases between. The CDR3 DNA reads as TGTGCCAGCACCTCGGGGGCGTCCCTAAGCACAGATACGCAGTATTTT. Protein sequence: CASTSGASLSTDTQYF.

The CDR3 region has the DNA TGCGCCAGCAGCCCAAACCGAAAGGAGGAGACCCAGTACTTC. It yields the protein CASSPNRKEETQYF. V gene TRBV5-1 combines with J gene TRBJ2-5; unclear D gene. The CDR3 is made up of 14 amino acids. Germline V gene sequence: CDR1 SGHRS, CDR2 YFSETQ. The V end was cut by 4 bases, the J end by 5 bases, with 15 bases between.

The chain couples TRBV18 to TRBJ2-3; 9 nucleotides align to TRBD1. After removal of 4 bases from V and 6 bases from J, the junction contained 17 bases not matched to a gene. CDR1 and CDR2 (germline): KGHSH, LQKENI. The CDR3 loop spans 18 amino acids. The CDR3, as DNA: TGTGCCAGCTCACGTGGTGCCGGGACAGGGACTGACCCGGATACGCAGTATTTT. This gives the protein CASSRGAGTGTDPDTQYF.

This clone was recorded many times. The chain recombines TRBV12-3 or TRBV12-4 with TRBJ1-2, with 8 nucleotides matching TRBD1. The CDR3 covers 12 residues. J was trimmed by 8 bases and V by 6 bases; bases with no gene match: 5. The CDR3 region has the DNA TGTGCCAGCAGCGGGACAGGATTCGGCTACACCTTC. Encoded protein: CASSGTGFGYTF.

The chain uses TRBV6-2 or TRBV6-3 and TRBJ2-5, with 13 nucleotides matching TRBD2. The CDR3 has 18 amino acids. With 2 bases clipped from V and 1 base from J, the junction kept 7 bases outside the gene matches. The germline V gene encodes CDR1 MNHEY and CDR2 SVGEGT. CDR3 nucleotide sequence: TGTGCCAGCAGTTACGTGCGGACTAGCGGGAGCAGCCAAGAGACCCAGTACTTC. Protein product: CASSYVRTSGSSQETQYF.

The chain links TRBV5-1 to TRBJ1-1; maybe TRBD1 (6 bases). The V gene lost 0 bases and the J gene lost 0 bases, with 12 bases spanning the gap. Per the germline V gene, CDR1 is SGHRS and CDR2 is YFSETQ. There are 16 residues in the CDR3. CDR3 in DNA: TGCGCCAGCAGCTTGGGTTGGACAGAGCTGAACACTGAAGCTTTCTTT. It is translated as CASSLGWTELNTEAFF.

For the CDR3, the DNA is TGTGCCAGCAAACTAGCGGGAGTAATCTACGAGCAGTACTTC. Its translation: CASKLAGVIYEQYF. V usage is TRBV6-4 and J usage is TRBJ2-7, with 11 bases matching TRBD2. With V trimmed by 7 bases and J by 3 bases, 5 bases remained unmatched. The germline V gene encodes CDR1 MRHNA and CDR2 SNTAGT. This CDR3 has 14 residues.

The V call is TRBV7-2, the J call TRBJ2-3; the match to TRBD2 covers 7 bases. Germline V lookup: CDR1 SGHTA, CDR2 FQGNSA. The V and J ends lost 0 bases and 2 bases, in that order; junction bases with no gene match: 5. The CDR3 is made up of 16 amino acids. Here the CDR3 reads CASSLAGGLVTDTQYF. The CDR3, as DNA: TGTGCCAGCAGCTTAGCGGGAGGGCTGGTCACAGATACGCAGTATTTT.

This clone was seen more than once but under ten times. The missing conserved phenylalanine or tryptophan at the end of this CDR3 makes a read error likely. The chain couples TRBV6-1 to TRBJ2-5; D gene unclear. CDR3 length: 13 residues. Germline values: CDR1 MNHNS, CDR2 SASEGT. The ends were cut back, 6 bases at V and 0 bases at J, with 8 bases in the middle. The CDR3 DNA sequence: TGTGCCAGCAGACCCAACTACCAAGAGACCCAGTACCTC. It yields the protein CASRPNYQETQYL.

This clone was seen a few times. The genes are TRBV19 and TRBJ2-7; perhaps TRBD1 as D (6 bases). Germline V gene sequence: CDR1 LNHDA, CDR2 SQIVND (reference sequence). The length of the CDR3 is 13 residues. With 6 bases removed from V and 4 bases from J, the gap between germline ends came to 13 bases. The CDR3 loop is CASRDTGSYEQYF. The CDR3 DNA reads TGTGCCAGTAGGGATACAGGGTCTTACGAGCAGTACTTC.

This rearrangement joins TRBV6-2 or TRBV6-3 to TRBJ2-1, with D possibly being TRBD2 (6 bases). Germline values: CDR1 MNHEY, CDR2 SVGEGT. CDR3 size: 19 residues. Trimming took 2 bases from V and 7 from J, leaving 27 bases between them. In DNA form, the CDR3 reads TGTGCCAGCAGTTACCCAAAGGATATAAAGCGGGTGGAGTATAATGAGCAGTTCTTC. Its protein is CASSYPKDIKRVEYNEQFF.